The 32 T cell receptor beta chains reported below all come from one sample, sequenced in a study of response to subunit inactivated influenza vaccine. TCRdb redid the calling of the RT-PCR reads with MiXCR, one entry per CDR3 protein. The sample includes some 150,000 distinct CDR3 sequences, 9.5% to 15% of them seen just once. These data also featured in a second study, about T cells expressing NK-cell markers. That investigation notes: It was by 5'RACE template switching with UMIs that TCR beta cDNA was made.

This material consisted of CD8+ T cells sorted from PBMCs, taken about 12 days after vaccination. The receptors derive from a man over 45 who received an inactivated influenza vaccine.

The chain couples TRBV19 to TRBJ1-2; the D is unclear. From germline, CDR1 is LNHDA and CDR2 SQIVND (reference sequence). The CDR3 consists of 13 residues. V was cut by 3 bases and J by 2 bases, with 7 bases left in between. For the CDR3, the DNA is TGTGCCAGTAGTATGGTAAAGAACTATGGCTACACCTTC. Translation gives CASSMVKNYGYTF. The variable domain in full, completed from reference TRBV19 and TRBJ1-2, reads DGGITQSPKYLFRKEGQNVTLSCEQNLNHDAMYWYRQDPGQGLRLIYYSQIVNDFQKGDIAEGYSVSREKKESFPLTVTSAQKNPTAFYLCASSMVKNYGYTFGSGTRLTVV.

This clonotype was counted at least ten times. This chain uses TRBV29-1 with TRBJ2-1, with 13 bases lining up with TRBD2. The CDR3 extends over 16 amino acids. Germline V gene sequence: CDR1 SQVTM, CDR2 ANQGSEA. V lost 7 bases, J lost 6 bases, and 12 bases stayed unmatched. CDR3 nucleotide sequence: TGCAGCGGTCGCAGACTAGCGGGGGGTCCCCCCAATGAGCAGTTCTTC. Its protein product is CSGRRLAGGPPNEQFF.

The rearrangement joins TRBV28 to TRBJ2-5; D may be TRBD2 (6 bases). The V gene lost 0 bases and the J gene lost 3 bases, with 11 bases spanning the gap. The germline V gene has CDR1 MDHEN and CDR2 SYDVKM. CDR3 length equals 15 residues. In DNA, the CDR3 is TGTGCCAGCAGTTTATGGTCGGCGGGGAAAGAGACCCAGTACTTC. Translation: CASSLWSAGKETQYF.

The J gene is TRBJ2-1, the V gene TRBV5-1; D possibly uses TRBD1 or TRBD2 (5 bases each). The germline V and J ends were trimmed by 4 bases and 2 bases, with 16 bases remaining between them. Germline V gene lookup returns CDR1 SGHRS and CDR2 YFSETQ. This CDR3 is built from 16 residues. The CDR3 is CASSPKGALAYNEQFF. The CDR3 nucleotides are TGCGCCAGCAGCCCAAAAGGGGCACTAGCCTACAATGAGCAGTTCTTC.

This rearrangement joins TRBV11-2 to TRBJ1-5; D is unresolved. Trimming took off 2 bases at V and 3 bases at J, with 14 bases between the two ends. CDR1 is SGHAT, CDR2 FQNNGV, per germline. The CDR3 spans 16 residues. As DNA, the CDR3 is TGTGCCAGCAGCTTATCGACCGGGTGGATCAATCAGCCCCAGCATTTT. Translated, it gives CASSLSTGWINQPQHF.

The V call is TRBV7-2, the J call TRBJ2-5, with TRBD2 matching over 12 bases. With V trimmed by 6 bases and J by 4 bases, 9 bases remained unmatched. In germline, CDR1 is SGHTA, CDR2 FQGNSA. This CDR3 contains 16 residues. The CDR3 nucleotides are TGTGCCAGCAGACAGACTAGCGGGAGAGGGGTAGAGACCCAGTACTTC. Its translation is CASRQTSGRGVETQYF.

This clonotype was observed a handful of times. The gene calls are TRBV5-1 and TRBJ2-7; the D gene could be TRBD1 or TRBD2 (5 bases each). V was trimmed by 0 bases and J by 6 bases, leaving 7 bases between them. This CDR3 is built from 12 residues. Germline CDR1 and CDR2: SGHRS and YFSETQ. The CDR3 region has the DNA TGCGCCAGCAGCTTGGGGGGGATCGAGCAGTACTTC. This translates into CASSLGGIEQYF.

This clonotype was seen a handful of times. The chain has TRBV4-2 and TRBJ2-1, with 7 bases aligning to TRBD2. J was trimmed by 4 bases and V by 4 bases; bases with no gene match: 7. Germline V gene sequence: CDR1 LGHNA, CDR2 YNFKEQ. The CDR3 has 15 amino acids. Written as DNA, the CDR3 is TGTGCCAGCAGCCCGACCTGGACTAGGTACAATGAGCAGTTCTTC. It codes for CASSPTWTRYNEQFF.

The chain joins TRBV7-9 to TRBJ2-5; D not certain. Germline CDR1 SEHNR, CDR2 FQNEAQ (reference sequence). V was pared by 1 base and J by 0 bases, with 9 bases between. The CDR3 is 15 amino acids. CDR3 protein: CASSLVGQDQETQYF. In DNA, the CDR3 is TGTGCCAGCAGCTTAGTAGGGCAGGACCAAGAGACCCAGTACTTC. The full variable domain, rest sourced from reference TRBV7-9 and TRBJ2-5, is DTGVSQNPRHKITKRGQNVTFRCDPISEHNRLYWYRQTLGQGPEFLTYFQNEAQLEKSRLLSDRFSAERPKGSFSTLEIQRTEQGDSAMYLCASSLVGQDQETQYFGPGTRLLVL.

The CDR3 nucleotides read TGTGCCACCAGCAGACCTGGGGGCCTCTCATCACCCCTCCACTTT. Translating gives CATSRPGGLSSPLHF. The V gene is TRBV15, the J gene TRBJ1-6, with TRBD1 as a possible D gene (6 bases). V lost 2 bases to trimming and J lost 10 bases, with 15 bases between them. The length of the CDR3 is 15 residues. CDR1 and CDR2 from the germline V gene are LNHNV and YYDKDF (reference sequence).

In regard to this clonotype: Given a much more abundant clone one base away, this may be a read error. This chain joins TRBV5-1 and TRBJ2-6; D uncertain. Germline assignment: CDR1 SGHRS and CDR2 YFSETQ. This CDR3 region has 17 residues. The CDR3 sequence: CGSSSRTTSWGANVLTF. The CDR3 DNA is TGCGGCAGCAGCTCCCGGACGACGAGCTGGGGGGCCAACGTCCTGACTTTC.

This clonotype was seen a handful of times. The rearrangement links TRBV25-1 to TRBJ2-5; perhaps TRBD2 as D (6 bases). Trimming stripped 5 bases from V and 7 bases from J, with 20 bases between. The CDR3 contains 15 residues. Looked up from germline, CDR1 is MGHDK and CDR2 is SYGVNS. CDR3 loop: CASSSRGKGMGTQYF. In DNA, the CDR3 is TGTGCCAGCAGTTCCCGCGGGAAGGGAATGGGGACCCAGTACTTC. Supplemented by reference TRBV25-1 and TRBJ2-5, the full variable domain reads EADIYQTPRYLVIGTGKKITLECSQTMGHDKMYWYQQDPGMELHLIHYSYGVNSTEKGDLSSESTVSRIRTEHFPLTLESARPSHTSQYLCASSSRGKGMGTQYFGPGTRLLVL.

The chain has TRBV29-1 and TRBJ2-1, with D possibly being TRBD2 (6 bases). V shed 1 base and J shed 7 bases, with 11 bases lying between them. Looked up from germline, CDR1 is SQVTM and CDR2 is ANQGSEA. The CDR3 has 13 amino acids. The CDR3 spells CSVEAGERNEQFF. The CDR3 coding sequence is TGCAGCGTTGAAGCGGGGGAGAGAAATGAGCAGTTCTTC.

This clonotype has just a few counts. The chain is built from TRBV28 and TRBJ2-3, with TRBD2 matching over 7 bases. CDR1 MDHEN and CDR2 SYDVKM come from the germline V gene. J lost 0 bases, V lost 10 bases, and 7 bases had no gene match. The CDR3 runs to 14 residues. The CDR3 DNA reads as TGTGCCACAACTAGCGCCTCAAGCACAGATACGCAGTATTTT. It specifies CATTSASSTDTQYF.

This clonotype was observed many times. The V gene is TRBV29-1, the J gene TRBJ2-5, with TRBD1 matching 7 bases. Germline V gene lookup returns CDR1 SQVTM and CDR2 ANQGSEA. After removal of 0 bases from V and 2 bases from J, the junction contained 15 bases not matched to a gene. The CDR3 covers 18 residues. The CDR3 spells CSVEDLDRTHTLQETQYF. The CDR3, as DNA: TGCAGCGTTGAAGATCTGGACAGGACCCATACCCTTCAAGAGACCCAGTACTTC.

V is TRBV7-9 and J is TRBJ2-7; TRBD2 is a possible D gene (5 bases). CDR1 and CDR2 from the germline V gene are SEHNR and FQNEAQ (reference sequence). V lost 5 bases to trimming and J lost 0 bases, with 14 bases between them. The CDR3 has 15 amino acids. CDR3 in amino acids: CASSAEAYFSYEQYF. The CDR3, as DNA: TGTGCCAGCAGCGCGGAGGCGTATTTCTCCTACGAGCAGTACTTC.

This clonotype was seen more than once but under ten times. V is TRBV5-1 and J is TRBJ2-1; 10 bases agree with TRBD2. V was pared by 3 bases and J by 0 bases, with 12 bases of the junction left unmatched. The CDR3 is 19 residues long. Per the germline V gene, CDR1 is SGHRS and CDR2 is YFSETQ. CDR3 residues: CASSWIPSGGRSSYNEQFF. The CDR3, as DNA: TGCGCCAGCAGCTGGATCCCTAGCGGGGGCCGTAGCTCCTACAATGAGCAGTTCTTC.

The chain combines TRBV7-2 with TRBJ1-2; no clear D. V was cut by 1 base and J by 2 bases, with 8 bases left in between. The V gene's germline CDR1 is SGHTA and CDR2 FQGNSA. The CDR3 sequence is 14 residues long. CDR3: CASSLEVRNYGYTF. The CDR3 nucleotides read TGTGCCAGCAGCTTAGAAGTCAGAAACTATGGCTACACCTTC.

V usage is TRBV6-5 and J usage is TRBJ2-7; a weak D match, TRBD1 (6 bases). The CDR3 length is 14 residues. V was clipped by 2 bases and J by 0 bases, with 8 bases between them. Germline V gene data show CDR1 as MNHEY and CDR2 as SVGAGI. In nucleotides, the CDR3 is TGTGCCAGCAGTTACGAGGGGGACTCCTACGAGCAGTACTTC. It yields the protein CASSYEGDSYEQYF.

The table lists this clonotype with many counts. The genes are TRBV12-3 or TRBV12-4 and TRBJ2-5; 9 positions match TRBD1. J gave up 2 bases and V 7 bases, and 8 bases lay outside the gene matches. The CDR3 has 15 amino acids. As DNA, the CDR3 is TGTGCCAGCACCGATGGGGGGACAGGGCAAGAGACCCAGTACTTC. Encoded protein: CASTDGGTGQETQYF.

This clonotype is classed as medium-sized (0.01 to 0.1%). The genes are TRBV20-1 and TRBJ2-1, with 7 bases matching TRBD1. V lost 4 bases and J lost 0; bases outside the gene matches: 6. Germline lookup yields CDR1 DFQATT and CDR2 SNEGSKA (reference sequence). The CDR3 contains 15 residues. The CDR3 reads CSANPGTVSYNEQFF. In DNA form, the CDR3 reads TGCAGTGCTAACCCCGGGACAGTCTCCTACAATGAGCAGTTCTTC.

This clonotype has more than one count but fewer than ten. The gene calls are TRBV20-1 and TRBJ2-7; 12 nucleotides line up with TRBD2. The CDR3 is 15 residues long. Germline CDR1 reads DFQATT; CDR2 reads SNEGSKA (reference sequence). V trimming: 5 bases; J trimming: 5 bases; junction bases outside the gene matches: 10. Here the CDR3 DNA reads TGCAGTGCTCCTGGACTAGCGGGAAATAGGGACGAGCAGTACTTC. Protein product: CSAPGLAGNRDEQYF.

The J gene is TRBJ2-1, the V gene TRBV6-1, with D perhaps TRBD2 (6 bases). Germline loops: CDR1 MNHNS, CDR2 SASEGT. The V end was cut by 6 bases, the J end by 6 bases, with 18 bases between. The CDR3 loop spans 15 amino acids. CDR3 nucleotide sequence: TGTGCCAGCAGCCCGACTTCTTACGGGGGCAATGAGCAGTTCTTC. Its translation: CASSPTSYGGNEQFF.

DNA of the CDR3: TGCAGCGTCGAAACTCGAGGGGGCGCAGCAGGGGAGACCCAGTACTTC. It codes for CSVETRGGAAGETQYF. This chain connects TRBV29-1 to TRBJ2-5; 7 nucleotides line up with TRBD1. Germline-derived CDR1 and CDR2 are SQVTM and ANQGSEA. V was clipped by 6 bases and J by 5 bases; unmatched bases: 18. The CDR3 contains 16 residues.

There are many counts of this clonotype. The V call is TRBV4-3, the J call TRBJ2-3; 7 nucleotides align to TRBD1. The junction had 5 bases not matched to a gene; V was cut back by 3 bases and J by 2 bases. Germline V lookup: CDR1 LGHNA, CDR2 YSLEER. This CDR3 spans 15 amino acids. In nucleotides, the CDR3 is TGCGCCAGCAGCCACCGGGACAGCACCACAGATACGCAGTATTTT. Its translation: CASSHRDSTTDTQYF.

This clonotype has at least ten counts. This sequence joins TRBV7-9 and TRBJ1-5, with 9 nucleotides matching TRBD1. The V gene end was trimmed by 5 bases and the J gene end by 7 bases; junction bases not matched to a gene: 3. CDR3 length: 13 residues. Germline loops: CDR1 SEHNR, CDR2 FQNEAQ (reference sequence). The CDR3 coding sequence is TGTGCCAGCAGCACAGGGGGCGAACAGCCCCAGCATTTT. This gives the protein CASSTGGEQPQHF.

The J gene is TRBJ2-7, the V gene TRBV28; 10 nucleotides align to TRBD2. The CDR3 is made up of 14 amino acids. The germline V gene encodes CDR1 MDHEN and CDR2 SYDVKM. In DNA, the CDR3 is TGTGCTAGCGGGAGGACTCCGAGCTCCTACGAGCAGTACTTC. It yields the protein CASGRTPSSYEQYF.

The chain combines TRBV9 with TRBJ2-7; possible D gene TRBD2, 5 bases. From germline, CDR1 is SGDLS and CDR2 YYNGEE. This CDR3 region has 15 residues. Trimming took off 4 bases at V and 3 bases at J, with 17 bases between the two ends. The CDR3 loop is CASSPGLNGFYEQYF. CDR3 bases: TGTGCCAGCAGCCCCGGACTTAATGGCTTCTACGAGCAGTACTTC.

The chain combines TRBV12-3 or TRBV12-4 with TRBJ1-5; possible D gene TRBD1, 6 bases. The CDR3 length is 15 residues. Trimming stripped 3 bases from V and 4 bases from J, with 13 bases between. The CDR3 loop is CASSFEGELNQPQHF. The CDR3 DNA follows: TGTGCCAGCAGTTTTGAGGGGGAGTTAAATCAGCCCCAGCATTTT.

This clonotype was detected a few times. The V call is TRBV6-2 or TRBV6-3, the J call TRBJ2-2; TRBD2 matches 14 bases. V lost 2 bases to trimming and J lost 4 bases; unmatched junction nucleotides: 15. Germline V lookup: CDR1 MNHEY, CDR2 SVGEGT. The CDR3 sequence is 21 residues long. The CDR3 loop is CASSYQGTSGRGLWGTGELFF. In DNA, the CDR3 is TGTGCCAGCAGTTACCAGGGGACTAGCGGGAGAGGTCTTTGGGGCACCGGGGAGCTGTTTTTT.

Only a few counts were recorded for this clonotype. The chain has TRBV7-8 and TRBJ2-1; no definite D call. CDR1 is SGHVS, CDR2 FQNEAQ, per germline. V gave up 1 base and J gave up 10 bases, with 20 bases separating them. The CDR3 has 16 amino acids. This chain's CDR3 is CASSLDPTRPGKEQFF. The CDR3 DNA follows: TGTGCCAGCAGCTTAGACCCAACAAGGCCAGGCAAGGAGCAGTTCTTC. Supplemented by reference TRBV7-8 and TRBJ2-1, the full variable domain reads GAGVSQSPRYKVAKRGQDVALRCDPISGHVSLFWYQQALGQGPEFLTYFQNEAQLDKSGLPSDRFFAERPEGSVSTLKIQRTQQEDSAVYLCASSLDPTRPGKEQFFGPGTRLTVL.

The chain recombines TRBV11-2 with TRBJ2-1, with 7 bases fitting TRBD2. There are 16 residues in the CDR3. CDR1 and CDR2 (germline): SGHAT, FQNNGV. The V gene end was trimmed by 3 bases and the J gene end by 5 bases; junction bases not matched to a gene: 10. This chain's CDR3 is CASSLLMAGVNNEQFF. In nucleotides, the CDR3 is TGTGCCAGCAGCTTGCTCATGGCGGGAGTTAACAATGAGCAGTTCTTC.